This TCR beta chain derives from a study of blood T cell repertoires in COVID-19. The CDR3 loop spans 14 amino acids. The germline V gene has CDR1 SQVTM and CDR2 ANQGSEA. The germline V and J ends were trimmed by 4 bases and 1 base, with 11 bases remaining between them. Data came from immunoSEQ multiplex PCR; TCRdb stores just in-frame clones and leaves some out. Of about 230,000 clones detected, about 87% appear once; the ten largest clones hold roughly 2.5%. This receptor was obtained from a woman aged 40 to 55 with acute COVID-19. V usage is TRBV29-1 and J usage is TRBJ2-1; perhaps TRBD2 as D (6 bases). Material for sequencing was PBMCs or T cells enriched from blood (not recorded which). The CDR3 bases are TGCAGCGTTGGTGGCGGGAATTCCTACAATGAGCAGTTCTTC. Translated: CSVGGGNSYNEQFF.